This is a list of T cell receptor beta chains from one sample in a study of T cells in Graves' hyperthyroidism and ophthalmopathy. TCRdb reanalysed the multiplex PCR reads using MiXCR and keeps one entry per CDR3 protein. Among 380,000 or so distinct CDR3 sequences, around an eighth were seen once, and the ten largest hold less than 25%. The sample consisted of blood. These receptors were taken from a man aged 30 to 39 with Graves' hyperthyroidism that later progressed to Graves' ophthalmopathy. Each CDR3 is given with its conserved first and last residue. Fields, in order: clone size, J gene, V gene, CDR3 length, D gene, CDR3 protein, CDR3 DNA. A D gene is named only where the DNA matches it firmly. Rows give clone size only sometimes, using once, few, many, or a class for an expanded clone.

clone_size: few; j_call: TRBJ2-3; v_call: TRBV5-1; cdr3_length: 15; d_call: .; cdr3_aa: CASSLDGASQITQYF; cdr3_nt: TGCGCCAGCAGCTTGGACGGGGCCTCACAGATAACGCAGTATTTT
clone_size: many; j_call: TRBJ2-2; v_call: TRBV6-1; cdr3_length: 16; d_call: TRBD1; cdr3_aa: CASSETGGTVTGELFF; cdr3_nt: TGTGCCAGCAGTGAGACAGGGGGCACAGTCACCGGGGAGCTGTTTTTT
clone_size: many; j_call: TRBJ1-1; v_call: TRBV2; cdr3_length: 14; d_call: .; cdr3_aa: CASSVNRENTEAFF; cdr3_nt: TGTGCCAGCAGTGTTAACAGGGAGAACACTGAAGCTTTCTTT
clone_size: .; j_call: TRBJ2-5; v_call: TRBV3-1; cdr3_length: 16; d_call: .; cdr3_aa: CASSPGAGTSQETQYF; cdr3_nt: TGTGCCAGCAGCCCTGGAGCCGGGACATCCCAAGAGACCCAGTACTTC
clone_size: few; j_call: TRBJ2-7; v_call: TRBV6-1; cdr3_length: 11; d_call: .; cdr3_aa: CATQGWDEQYF; cdr3_nt: TGTGCCACCCAGGGTTGGGACGAGCAGTACTTC
clone_size: many; j_call: TRBJ2-3; v_call: TRBV18; cdr3_length: 15; d_call: TRBD1; cdr3_aa: CASSPQGQSTDTQYF; cdr3_nt: TGTGCCAGCTCACCACAGGGACAGAGCACAGATACGCAGTATTTT
clone_size: few; j_call: TRBJ1-1; v_call: TRBV5-1; cdr3_length: 14; d_call: .; cdr3_aa: CASSLEVGPSEAFF; cdr3_nt: TGCGCCAGCAGCTTGGAGGTAGGCCCGAGTGAAGCTTTCTTT
clone_size: many; j_call: TRBJ2-1; v_call: TRBV7-8; cdr3_length: 16; d_call: TRBD1; cdr3_aa: CASSILRQGGLNEQFF; cdr3_nt: TGTGCCAGCAGCATCCTAAGACAGGGGGGCCTCAATGAGCAGTTCTTC
clone_size: few; j_call: TRBJ2-5; v_call: TRBV12-3/TRBV12-4; cdr3_length: 15; d_call: .; cdr3_aa: CASSLRRGEQETQYF; cdr3_nt: TGTGCCAGCAGTTTGAGGCGGGGAGAACAGGAGACCCAGTACTTC
clone_size: many; j_call: TRBJ2-2; v_call: TRBV28; cdr3_length: 15; d_call: .; cdr3_aa: CASSTNADNTGELFF; cdr3_nt: TGTGCCAGCAGTACTAATGCCGATAACACCGGGGAGCTGTTTTTT
clone_size: .; j_call: TRBJ1-1; v_call: TRBV19; cdr3_length: 17; d_call: .; cdr3_aa: CASSIRADTSMNTEAFF; cdr3_nt: TGTGCCAGTAGTATCCGGGCAGACACAAGCATGAACACTGAAGCTTTCTTT